This T cell receptor beta chain is drawn from a study of cytomegalovirus exposure and HLA in healthy donors. With 60 Vbeta and 13 Jbeta primers, the PCR was carried out. Profiling relied on immunoSEQ multiplex PCR, and the TCRdb table lists in-frame clones only, not all of them. This sample carries about 92,000 clones, more than 75% of them seen once, and the ten largest clones take over 2%. This CDR3 is built from 14 residues. CDR1 and CDR2 from the germline V gene are WSHSY and SAAADI. This clonotype originated in a man aged 18 to 30 in good health and CMV-seronegative. Specimen: PBMCs. The chain couples TRBV10-2 to TRBJ2-5; TRBD1 matches 7 bases. The J call could be wrong; TRBJ2-7 is a better fit for the DNA end. The CDR3 bases are TGCGCCAGCAGTATGACAGGGCCCCTCGCCGAGCAGTACTTC. Translation: CASSMTGPLAEQYF.